Following are 28 T cell receptor beta chains from one sample sequenced in a study of CD8 T cells in Susac syndrome. RNA, at roughly 0.45 to 1 ug, was reverse transcribed with random hexamers. In TCRdb, the immunoSEQ multiplex PCR reads were re-called with MiXCR into one record per CDR3 protein. Here the sample spans around 180,000 distinct CDR3 sequences, roughly 94% being singletons. The sample comprised CD4+ T cells from PBMCs. Every receptor here comes from a human donor with Susac syndrome.

This sequence joins TRBV7-9 and TRBJ2-7; either TRBD1 or TRBD2 may fit D (5 bases each). V gave up 5 bases and J gave up 7 bases, with 15 bases separating them. This CDR3 comprises 13 residues. Germline V CDR1 and CDR2: SEHNR, FQNEAQ (reference sequence). CDR3 sequence: CASSLGAVGEQYF. As DNA, the CDR3 is TGTGCCAGCAGCCTCGGGGCAGTGGGGGAGCAGTACTTC.

The rearrangement joins TRBV20-1 to TRBJ1-1; weak D call: TRBD1 (5 bases). Germline lookup yields CDR1 DFQATT and CDR2 SNEGSKA (reference sequence). V dropped 0 bases and J dropped 10 bases, with 15 bases sitting between them. The CDR3 runs 13 residues. CDR3 residues: CSARDPGTLSAFF. DNA of the CDR3: TGCAGTGCTAGAGATCCCGGGACTTTATCAGCTTTCTTT.

The rearrangement links TRBV3-1 to TRBJ1-2, with 8 bases aligning to TRBD1. V was clipped by 4 bases and J by 8 bases; unmatched bases: 9. The CDR3 runs to 14 residues. Germline V gives CDR1 LGHDT, CDR2 YNNKEL (reference sequence). In DNA form, the CDR3 reads TGTGCCAGCAGCCTGGGACAGGCCGTGGGAGGCTACACCTTC. It codes for CASSLGQAVGGYTF.

V and J are TRBV20-1 and TRBJ1-5; TRBD1 agrees at 8 bases. The germline CDR1 and CDR2 sequences are DFQATT and SNEGSKA (reference sequence). V shed 4 bases, J shed 0 bases, and the junction held 11 bases outside the gene matches. There are 17 residues in the CDR3. The CDR3 region is CSAIKTGELYSNQPQHF. The CDR3 DNA reads TGCAGTGCTATCAAGACAGGGGAACTTTATAGCAATCAGCCCCAGCATTTT.

V is TRBV6-5 and J is TRBJ2-5; D gene ambiguous. The CDR3 extends over 14 amino acids. The germline V and J ends were trimmed by 6 bases and 5 bases, with 16 bases remaining between them. CDR1 is MNHEY and CDR2 is SVGAGI in the germline V gene. The CDR3 spells CASSHQGLGETQYF. The CDR3 DNA reads as TGTGCCAGCAGCCACCAAGGATTGGGGGAGACCCAGTACTTC.

The chain couples TRBV14 to TRBJ2-7, with 9 positions matching TRBD2. The V segment lost 0 bases and the J segment 4 bases; nucleotides outside the gene matches: 7. The CDR3 runs to 16 residues. Per germline, CDR1 SGHDN and CDR2 FVKESK. This chain's CDR3 is CASSQDRLAGLYEQYF. CDR3 coding DNA: TGTGCCAGCAGCCAAGATCGGCTAGCGGGGTTATACGAGCAGTACTTC.

The V and J genes are TRBV20-1 and TRBJ1-2, with D unresolved. The V gene lost 6 bases and the J gene lost 4 bases, with 9 bases spanning the gap. Germline V gene data show CDR1 as DFQATT and CDR2 as SNEGSKA (reference sequence). This CDR3 region has 11 residues. Here the CDR3 DNA reads TGCAGTGCCCCTCGACTCTATGGCTACACCTTC. Amino acid sequence: CSAPRLYGYTF.

The rearrangement uses TRBV7-2 and TRBJ1-1; no definite D call. CDR3 length equals 13 residues. Trimming left V 4 bases short and J 3 bases short, with 9 bases between. The germline V gene encodes CDR1 SGHTA and CDR2 FQGNSA. The CDR3 DNA is TGTGCCAGCAGCTCGACAACGTACACTGAAGCTTTCTTT. It translates to CASSSTTYTEAFF.

V is TRBV3-1 and J is TRBJ2-1; 8 bases are a match to TRBD2. This CDR3 has 17 amino acids. Germline trimming cut 2 bases from V and 5 bases from J; bases unmatched to any gene: 11. Germline loops: CDR1 LGHDT, CDR2 YNNKEL (reference sequence). In nucleotides, the CDR3 is TGTGCCAGCAGCCAAAGGACTGGTAGCGGGGCAAACAATGAGCAGTTCTTC. This codes for CASSQRTGSGANNEQFF.

The chain uses TRBV18 and TRBJ2-7; D possibly corresponds to TRBD1 (5 bases). CDR3 length: 16 residues. CDR1 is KGHSH, CDR2 LQKENI, per germline. Trimming pared 1 base from V and 3 bases from J, leaving 16 bases between. CDR3 residues: CASSPQSQGNGYEQYF. CDR3 nucleotide sequence: TGTGCCAGCTCACCACAAAGCCAGGGAAATGGCTACGAGCAGTACTTC. The variable domain in full, completed from reference TRBV18 and TRBJ2-7, reads NAGVMQNPRHLVRRRGQEARLRCSPMKGHSHVYWYRQLPEEGLKFMVYLQKENIIDESGMPKERFSAEFPKEGPSILRIQQVVRGDSAAYFCASSPQSQGNGYEQYFGPGTRLTVT.

This clonotype was seen a few times. The gene calls are TRBV4-2 and TRBJ1-1; D not certain. CDR1 is LGHNA and CDR2 is YNFKEQ in the germline V gene. The germline V and J ends were trimmed by 1 base and 1 base, with 4 bases remaining between them. This CDR3 region has 13 residues. In nucleotides, the CDR3 is TGTGCCAGCAGCCAAGGCGGGAACACTGAAGCTTTCTTT. It specifies CASSQGGNTEAFF.

This clonotype appeared once. The chain recombines TRBV20-1 with TRBJ2-3, with TRBD2 matching 8 bases. The V gene end was trimmed by 4 bases and the J gene end by 5 bases; junction bases not matched to a gene: 8. There are 14 residues in the CDR3. Germline CDR1 and CDR2: DFQATT and SNEGSKA (reference sequence). The CDR3 bases are TGCAGTGCTAAGGTAGCGGGGTACAAAGATACGCAGTATTTT. Translating it yields CSAKVAGYKDTQYF.

The genes are TRBV5-4 and TRBJ1-6, with no clear D. This CDR3 region has 15 residues. Germline CDR1 is SGHNT and CDR2 is YYREEE (reference sequence). V lost 1 base to trimming and J lost 7 bases, with 12 bases between them. The CDR3 sequence is CASSLTGIENSPLHF. As DNA, the CDR3 is TGTGCCAGCAGCTTGACCGGGATAGAAAATTCACCCCTCCACTTT.

The chain carries TRBV12-3 or TRBV12-4 and TRBJ2-1, with D perhaps TRBD2 (7 bases). This CDR3 region has 13 residues. The V gene lost 4 bases and the J gene lost 10 bases, with 14 bases spanning the gap. The CDR3, as DNA: TGTGCCAGCAGTTACTACGGGGGGCTGGAGCAGTTCTTC. Its protein is CASSYYGGLEQFF.

This clonotype was seen just once. The CDR3 loop reads CSARRPGTGELFF. The DNA of the CDR3 is TGCAGTGCTAGGCGGCCGGGCACCGGGGAGCTGTTTTTT. The gene calls are TRBV20-1 and TRBJ2-2; the D is unclear. CDR3 length: 13 amino acids. Between the trimmed V and J ends, which lost 3 bases and 4 bases, there was a span of 9 bases. Germline CDR1 reads DFQATT; CDR2 reads SNEGSKA (reference sequence).

The chain joins TRBV3-1 to TRBJ1-5; D gene uncertain. Between the trimmed V and J ends, which lost 2 bases and 0 bases, there was a span of 8 bases. In germline, CDR1 is LGHDT, CDR2 YNNKEL (reference sequence). The CDR3 loop spans 15 amino acids. CDR3 amino acids: CASSQNPYSNQPQHF. As DNA, the CDR3 is TGTGCCAGCAGCCAAAACCCTTATAGCAATCAGCCCCAGCATTTT.

The J gene is TRBJ2-1, the V gene TRBV7-3; weak D call: TRBD1 (5 bases). The germline V gene encodes CDR1 SGHTA and CDR2 FQGTGA. V dropped 2 bases and J dropped 5 bases, with 7 bases sitting between them. The CDR3 has 13 residues. The CDR3 sequence: CASSLDRHNEQFF. The CDR3 DNA follows: TGTGCCAGCAGCTTAGACAGACACAATGAGCAGTTCTTC.

The chain is built from TRBV5-6 and TRBJ1-2; D is possibly TRBD1 (6 bases). CDR1 is SGHDT, CDR2 YYEEEE, per germline. The CDR3 extends over 11 amino acids. V was cut by 3 bases and J by 7 bases, with 7 bases left in between. CDR3 protein: CASSYRAGYTF. In DNA form, the CDR3 reads TGTGCCAGCAGCTACAGGGCTGGCTACACCTTC.

This chain links TRBV6-5 with TRBJ2-3, with D hard to call. V was shortened by 5 bases and J by 2 bases, with 14 bases between the two germline ends. CDR3 length: 15 residues. Germline CDR1 and CDR2: MNHEY and SVGAGI. The CDR3 region has the DNA TGTGCCAGCAGTCCCCCCGCCAGACTCACAGATACGCAGTATTTT. It specifies CASSPPARLTDTQYF.

The chain employs TRBV11-2 and TRBJ1-2; D might be TRBD1 (5 bases). Trimming took off 6 bases at V and 4 bases at J, with 18 bases between the two ends. The CDR3 extends over 15 amino acids. Germline CDR1 SGHAT, CDR2 FQNNGV. The CDR3: CASSQNAGEGYGYTF. The CDR3 DNA reads TGTGCCAGCAGTCAAAATGCGGGGGAGGGCTATGGCTACACCTTC.

V gene TRBV19 combines with J gene TRBJ2-6, with D possibly matching TRBD1 (6 bases). V was cut by 4 bases and J by 0 bases, with 10 bases left in between. The CDR3 contains 16 residues. The germline gives CDR1 LNHDA, CDR2 SQIVND (reference sequence). The CDR3 nucleotides are TGTGCCAGTAGTAACAACAGGGACTCTGGGGCCAACGTCCTGACTTTC. Residues: CASSNNRDSGANVLTF.

In its sample, this clonotype was seen a few times. This chain uses TRBV9 with TRBJ1-1; D ambiguous. This CDR3 spans 13 amino acids. Trimming left V 3 bases short and J 1 base short, with 7 bases between. The germline CDR1 and CDR2 sequences are SGDLS and YYNGEE. The CDR3 sequence is CASSAGRNTEAFF. In DNA, the CDR3 is TGTGCCAGCAGCGCCGGCAGGAACACTGAAGCTTTCTTT.

CDR3 in DNA: TGTGCCCCTCTGAACCGGCAGCCCCAGCATTTT. Translation gives CAPLNRQPQHF. The rearrangement joins TRBV24-1 to TRBJ1-5; D is unclear. V lost 12 bases to trimming and J lost 7 bases, with 12 bases between them. Germline-derived CDR1 and CDR2 are KGHDR and SFDVKD. There are 11 residues in the CDR3.

The CDR3 loop is CASTLTGTEGEQYF. The CDR3 region has the DNA TGTGCCAGCACCCTGACCGGGACGGAGGGGGAGCAGTACTTC. The V call is TRBV12-3 or TRBV12-4, the J call TRBJ2-7, with a possible D match to TRBD2 (6 bases). The CDR3 has 14 amino acids. The V gene lost 7 bases and the J gene lost 7 bases, with 20 bases spanning the gap.

CDR3 DNA: TGCAGTGCTACTACAGGTTCGGGACAGCCCCAGCATTTT. Translation: CSATTGSGQPQHF. The chain couples TRBV20-1 to TRBJ1-5; TRBD1 is a possible D gene (5 bases). Trimming cost V 4 bases and J 7 bases, with 14 bases left between them. Germline V gene data show CDR1 as DFQATT and CDR2 as SNEGSKA (reference sequence). The CDR3 has 13 amino acids.

This rearrangement joins TRBV5-4 to TRBJ2-5, with D unclear. Trimming took 4 bases from V and 5 from J, leaving 15 bases between them. The germline CDR1 and CDR2 sequences are SGHNT and YYREEE (reference sequence). This CDR3 is built from 14 residues. The CDR3 reads CASSPRTGAETQYF. The DNA of the CDR3 is TGTGCCAGCAGCCCTCGGACCGGAGCGGAGACCCAGTACTTC.

The chain has TRBV19 and TRBJ1-5; TRBD1 aligns across 8 bases. Unmatched junction bases numbered 11, after V lost 6 bases and J lost 4 bases. CDR1 is LNHDA and CDR2 is SQIVND in the germline V gene (reference sequence). This CDR3 comprises 16 residues. This CDR3 reads CASRTPFGTGNQPQHF. CDR3 sequence (DNA): TGTGCCAGTAGGACTCCCTTTGGGACAGGTAATCAGCCCCAGCATTTT. Full variable domain (rest looked up from reference TRBV19 and TRBJ1-5): DGGITQSPKYLFRKEGQNVTLSCEQNLNHDAMYWYRQDPGQGLRLIYYSQIVNDFQKGDIAEGYSVSREKKESFPLTVTSAQKNPTAFYLCASRTPFGTGNQPQHFGDGTRLSIL.

This rearrangement joins TRBV5-1 to TRBJ1-2; D unresolved. Germline CDR1 and CDR2: SGHRS and YFSETQ. V was clipped by 1 base and J by 4 bases, with 11 bases between them. This CDR3 region has 14 residues. CDR3 protein: CASSLRAGLYGYTF. CDR3 DNA: TGCGCCAGCAGCTTGCGGGCAGGACTCTATGGCTACACCTTC.